Listed here are 15 T cell receptor beta chains from one sample, sequenced in a study of blood T cell repertoires in COVID-19. Profiled with immunoSEQ multiplex PCR; TCRdb holds only in-frame clones, not every one. The sample yields 200,000 to 300,000 clones, approximately 91% seen once. The sample was peripheral blood. The receptor set was obtained from a person in their late teens or twenties with COVID-19, enrolled during active disease.

V usage is TRBV5-4 and J usage is TRBJ1-2, with D maybe TRBD1 (5 bases). Germline values: CDR1 SGHNT, CDR2 YYREEE (reference sequence). There are 16 residues in the CDR3. V lost 4 bases and J lost 4, with 20 bases in between. The CDR3 loop is CASSAPDAGKVYGYTF. CDR3 nucleotide sequence: TGTGCCAGCAGCGCTCCCGATGCAGGGAAGGTCTATGGCTACACCTTC.

The rearrangement links TRBV30 to TRBJ1-5; D is unclear. Between the trimmed V and J ends, which lost 0 bases and 5 bases, there was a span of 8 bases. Germline CDR1 is GTSNPN and CDR2 is SVGIG (reference sequence). This CDR3 spans 13 amino acids. This CDR3 is CAWSVNRDQPQHF. As DNA, the CDR3 is TGTGCCTGGAGTGTAAACAGAGATCAGCCCCAGCATTTT.

The gene calls are TRBV24-1 and TRBJ2-3; a possible D gene is TRBD2 (6 bases). The V and J ends lost 1 base and 4 bases respectively, with 11 bases between them. The germline V gene encodes CDR1 KGHDR and CDR2 SFDVKD. CDR3 length: 15 residues. The CDR3 DNA sequence: TGTGCCACCAGTGATTTCGGGACTCCCGCAGATACGCAGTATTTT. Its translation: CATSDFGTPADTQYF.

J is TRBJ2-7 and V is TRBV11-2; 14 bases are shared with TRBD2. From germline, CDR1 is SGHAT and CDR2 FQNNGV. V shed 5 bases and J 6 bases; nucleotides not matched to a gene: 6. This CDR3 region has 15 residues. This CDR3 reads CASSPGLAGASEQYF. The CDR3 bases are TGTGCCAGCAGCCCGGGACTAGCGGGAGCATCCGAGCAGTACTTC.

The chain employs TRBV11-3 and TRBJ2-1, with D maybe TRBD2 (6 bases). Per germline, CDR1 SGHNT and CDR2 YENEEA. This CDR3 is built from 15 residues. V was shortened by 5 bases and J by 3 bases, with 14 bases between the two germline ends. This CDR3 is CASSADAGIYNEQFF. CDR3 DNA: TGTGCCAGCAGCGCCGACGCGGGGATCTACAATGAGCAGTTCTTC.

This chain uses TRBV19 with TRBJ2-2; D call uncertain. The V gene lost 6 bases and the J gene lost 3 bases, with 8 bases spanning the gap. The CDR3 loop spans 13 amino acids. Germline CDR1 is LNHDA and CDR2 is SQIVND (reference sequence). The CDR3 DNA sequence: TGTGCCAGTAGATCCCGGGACACCGGGGAGCTGTTTTTT. This codes for CASRSRDTGELFF. The full variable domain, with the rest looked up from reference TRBV19 and TRBJ2-2, is DGGITQSPKYLFRKEGQNVTLSCEQNLNHDAMYWYRQDPGQGLRLIYYSQIVNDFQKGDIAEGYSVSREKKESFPLTVTSAQKNPTAFYLCASRSRDTGELFFGEGSRLTVL.

Only a few counts were recorded for this clone. V usage is TRBV29-1 and J usage is TRBJ2-1; TRBD2 matches at 14 bases. The CDR3 extends over 21 amino acids. CDR1 is SQVTM, CDR2 ANQGSEA, per germline. The ends lost 5 bases at V and 0 bases at J; junction bases unmatched: 18. CDR3 in amino acids: CSVYGLAGGPGGHSSYNEQFF. Written as DNA, the CDR3 is TGCAGCGTTTATGGACTAGCGGGAGGTCCAGGCGGCCACAGCTCCTACAATGAGCAGTTCTTC.

The chain is built from TRBV7-9 and TRBJ1-2; no clear D gene. V was clipped by 7 bases and J by 5 bases, with 14 bases between them. CDR3 length equals 13 residues. The germline gives CDR1 SEHNR, CDR2 FQNEAQ (reference sequence). CDR3 in amino acids: CASTHPSRYGYTF. The DNA of the CDR3 is TGTGCCAGCACCCACCCTTCTAGGTATGGCTACACCTTC.

Here the CDR3 reads CASSLVLGSSGDTQYF. The CDR3 bases are TGTGCCAGCAGCTTGGTTCTAGGTTCAAGTGGGGATACGCAGTATTTT. This chain links TRBV5-6 with TRBJ2-3; no clear D gene. The CDR3 sequence is 16 residues long. Germline V gives CDR1 SGHDT, CDR2 YYEEEE. The V end was cut by 0 bases, the J end by 6 bases, with 17 bases between.

For the CDR3, the DNA is TGTGCCAGCAGACCCGACTTATCGTTCTCCTACGAGCAGTACTTC. It codes for CASRPDLSFSYEQYF. The chain uses TRBV6-5 and TRBJ2-7; D call uncertain. Germline CDR1 reads MNHEY; CDR2 reads SVGAGI. CDR3 length equals 15 residues. Trimming stripped 6 bases from V and 0 bases from J, with 15 bases between.

The gene calls are TRBV28 and TRBJ2-3; TRBD1 matches at 8 bases. CDR1 and CDR2 from the germline V gene are MDHEN and SYDVKM. The CDR3 totals 16 residues. V was clipped by 4 bases and J by 6 bases; unmatched bases: 12. CDR3 sequence (DNA): TGTGCCAGCAGTTCTTCATGGGGCAGGGGGCGCGATACGCAGTATTTT. The encoded protein is CASSSSWGRGRDTQYF.

The chain couples TRBV19 to TRBJ1-5, with no clear D. The CDR3 has 16 residues. Trimming took off 3 bases at V and 0 bases at J, with 12 bases between the two ends. CDR1 LNHDA and CDR2 SQIVND come from the germline V gene (reference sequence). As DNA, the CDR3 is TGTGCCAGTAGTATTGAGGCAAGTTATAGCAATCAGCCCCAGCATTTT. Translation gives CASSIEASYSNQPQHF. The whole variable domain, remainder taken from reference TRBV19 and TRBJ1-5, is DGGITQSPKYLFRKEGQNVTLSCEQNLNHDAMYWYRQDPGQGLRLIYYSQIVNDFQKGDIAEGYSVSREKKESFPLTVTSAQKNPTAFYLCASSIEASYSNQPQHFGDGTRLSIL.

Here the CDR3 reads CASSPRPGQGMRETQYF. The CDR3 DNA reads TGTGCCAGCAGCCCAAGACCGGGACAGGGTATGCGAGAGACCCAGTACTTC. The chain employs TRBV7-9 and TRBJ2-5, with TRBD1 matching over 9 bases. CDR3 length: 17 amino acids. Unmatched junction bases numbered 14, after V lost 5 bases and J lost 4 bases. Germline V lookup: CDR1 SEHNR, CDR2 FQNEAQ (reference sequence).

This clone was seen more than once but under ten times. This chain links TRBV27 with TRBJ1-4, with D unclear. Germline V gives CDR1 MNHEY, CDR2 SMNVEV (reference sequence). The CDR3 length is 14 residues. Trimming left V 4 bases short and J 8 bases short, with 14 bases between. CDR3 bases: TGTGCCAGCAGTTCCCTTGGAGGGCGAGAAAAACTGTTTTTT. Its protein product is CASSSLGGREKLFF.

This clone has just one count. This sequence joins TRBV11-2 and TRBJ2-1, with TRBD2 as a possible D gene (6 bases). Germline V CDR1 and CDR2: SGHAT, FQNNGV. The V end lost 2 bases, the J end lost 9 bases, and 14 bases lay between the germline ends. The CDR3 totals 14 residues. This CDR3 is CASSLRRDWSEQFF. The CDR3, as DNA: TGTGCCAGCAGCTTAAGGCGGGACTGGAGTGAGCAGTTCTTC.